The subject of this entry is one T cell receptor beta chain. V shed 4 bases and J shed 4 bases, with 18 bases lying between them. The germline V gene encodes CDR1 SGHKS and CDR2 YYEKEE (reference sequence). This CDR3 contains 16 residues. The data derive from a study of T cells in Graves' hyperthyroidism and ophthalmopathy. Amplification of TCR beta CDR3 regions used RNA as the template. HTBI primers were used for first-round RT-PCR of the TCR CDR3. TCRdb fed the multiplex PCR reads into MiXCR, producing one record per CDR3 protein. The table lists more than 350,000 distinct CDR3 sequences, about 15% of them singletons.

The V gene is TRBV5-5, the J gene TRBJ1-3; no reliable D call. Sequencing was done on a sample of blood. This clonotype was obtained from a woman aged 30 to 39 with Graves' ophthalmopathy. The CDR3 is CASSQPGSRRGNTIYF. As DNA, the CDR3 is TGTGCCAGCAGCCAACCCGGGTCAAGAAGGGGAAACACCATATATTTT.